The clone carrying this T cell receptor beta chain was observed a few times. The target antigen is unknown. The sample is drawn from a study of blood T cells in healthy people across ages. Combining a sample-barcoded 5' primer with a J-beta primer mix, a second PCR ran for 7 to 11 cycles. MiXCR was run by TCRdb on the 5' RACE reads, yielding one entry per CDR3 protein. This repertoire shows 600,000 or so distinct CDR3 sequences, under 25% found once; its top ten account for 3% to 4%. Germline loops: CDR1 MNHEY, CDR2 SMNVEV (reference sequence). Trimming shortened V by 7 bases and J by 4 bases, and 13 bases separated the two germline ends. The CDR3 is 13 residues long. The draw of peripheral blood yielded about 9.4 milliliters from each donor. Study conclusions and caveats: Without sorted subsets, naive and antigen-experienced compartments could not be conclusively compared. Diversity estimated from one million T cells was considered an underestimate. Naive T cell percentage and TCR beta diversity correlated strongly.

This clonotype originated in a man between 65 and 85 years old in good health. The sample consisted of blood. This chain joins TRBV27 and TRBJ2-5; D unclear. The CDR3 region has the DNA TGTGCCAGCACCGCTAGGGAAGGAGAGACCCAGTACTTC. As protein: CASTAREGETQYF.